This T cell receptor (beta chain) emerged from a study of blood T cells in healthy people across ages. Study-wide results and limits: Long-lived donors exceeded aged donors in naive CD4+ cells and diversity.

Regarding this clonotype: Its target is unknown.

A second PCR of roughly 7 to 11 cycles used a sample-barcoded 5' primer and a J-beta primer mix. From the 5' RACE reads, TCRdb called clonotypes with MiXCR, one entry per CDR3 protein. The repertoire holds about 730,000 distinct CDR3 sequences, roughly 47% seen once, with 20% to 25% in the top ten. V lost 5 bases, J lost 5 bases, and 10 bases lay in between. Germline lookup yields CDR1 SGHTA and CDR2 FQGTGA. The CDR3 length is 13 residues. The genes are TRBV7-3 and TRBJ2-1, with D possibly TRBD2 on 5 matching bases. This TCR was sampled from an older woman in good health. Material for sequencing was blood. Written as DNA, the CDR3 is TGTGCCAGCAGCCCCCGACTAAACAATGAGCAGTTCTTC. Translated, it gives CASSPRLNNEQFF.